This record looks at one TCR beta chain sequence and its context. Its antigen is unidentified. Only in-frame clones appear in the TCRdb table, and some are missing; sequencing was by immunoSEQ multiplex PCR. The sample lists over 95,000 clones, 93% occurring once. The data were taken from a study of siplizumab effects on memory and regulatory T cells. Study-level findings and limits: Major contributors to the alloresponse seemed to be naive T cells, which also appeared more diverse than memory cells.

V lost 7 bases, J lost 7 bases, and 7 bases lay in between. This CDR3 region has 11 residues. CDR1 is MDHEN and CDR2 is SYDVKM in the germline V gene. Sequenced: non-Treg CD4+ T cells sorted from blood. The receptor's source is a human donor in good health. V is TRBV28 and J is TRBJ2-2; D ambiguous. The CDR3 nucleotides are TGTGCCAGCACCCTAAGCGGGGAGCTGTTTTTT. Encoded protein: CASTLSGELFF.